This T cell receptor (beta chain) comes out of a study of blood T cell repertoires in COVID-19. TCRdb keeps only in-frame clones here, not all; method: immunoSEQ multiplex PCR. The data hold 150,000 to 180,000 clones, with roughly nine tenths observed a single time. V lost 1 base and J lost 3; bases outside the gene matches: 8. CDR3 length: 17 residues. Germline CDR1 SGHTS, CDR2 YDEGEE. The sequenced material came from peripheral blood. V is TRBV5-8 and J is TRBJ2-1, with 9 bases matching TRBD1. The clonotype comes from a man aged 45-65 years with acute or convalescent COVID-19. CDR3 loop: CASSLSPGQGIYNEQFF. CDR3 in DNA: TGTGCCAGCAGCTTGTCACCGGGACAGGGAATCTACAATGAGCAGTTCTTC.